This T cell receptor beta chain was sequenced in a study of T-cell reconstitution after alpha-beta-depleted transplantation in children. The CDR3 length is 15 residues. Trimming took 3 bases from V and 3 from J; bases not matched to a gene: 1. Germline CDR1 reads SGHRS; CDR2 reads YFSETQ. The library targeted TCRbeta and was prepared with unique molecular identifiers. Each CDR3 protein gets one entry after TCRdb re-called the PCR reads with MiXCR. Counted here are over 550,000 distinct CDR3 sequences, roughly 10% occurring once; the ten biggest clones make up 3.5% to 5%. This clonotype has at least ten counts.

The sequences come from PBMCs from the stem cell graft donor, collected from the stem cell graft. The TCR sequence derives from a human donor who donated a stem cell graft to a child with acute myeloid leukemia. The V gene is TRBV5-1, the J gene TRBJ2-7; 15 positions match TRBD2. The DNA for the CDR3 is TGCGCCAGCAGCTGGGGACTAGCGGGAGGCTACGAGCAGTACTTC. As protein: CASSWGLAGGYEQYF.